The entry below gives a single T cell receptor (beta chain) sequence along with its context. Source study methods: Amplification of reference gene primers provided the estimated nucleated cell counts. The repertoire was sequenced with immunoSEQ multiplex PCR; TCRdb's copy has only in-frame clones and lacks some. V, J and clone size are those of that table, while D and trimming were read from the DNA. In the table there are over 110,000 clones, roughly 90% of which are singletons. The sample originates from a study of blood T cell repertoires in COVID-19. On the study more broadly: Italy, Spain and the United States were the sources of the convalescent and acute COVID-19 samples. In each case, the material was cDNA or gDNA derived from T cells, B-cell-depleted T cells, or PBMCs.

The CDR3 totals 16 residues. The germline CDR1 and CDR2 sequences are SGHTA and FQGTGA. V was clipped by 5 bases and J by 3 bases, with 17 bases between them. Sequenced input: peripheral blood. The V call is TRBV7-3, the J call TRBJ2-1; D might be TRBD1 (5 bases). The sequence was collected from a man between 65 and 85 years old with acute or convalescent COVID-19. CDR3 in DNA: TGTGCCAGCAGCCCCCGGCAGGGCCTCAACTACAATGAGCAGTTCTTC. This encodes CASSPRQGLNYNEQFF.